This TCR beta chain appears in the sequencing data of a study of T cell responses to AZD1222 COVID-19 vaccine. Method: immunoSEQ multiplex PCR; TCRdb's copy keeps in-frame clones and lacks some. The sample holds 250,000 to 300,000 clones; 90% to 95% are singletons and the top ten take roughly 0.51%. CDR1 and CDR2 (germline): LNHDA, SQIVND (reference sequence). V shed 4 bases, J shed 0 bases, and the junction held 3 bases outside the gene matches. The CDR3 totals 16 residues. Sequencing was performed on peripheral blood, taken 28 days after the second AZD1222 dose. The sequence derives from an adult who received the AZD1222 COVID-19 vaccine. The rearrangement uses TRBV19 and TRBJ2-6; TRBD2 aligns across 7 bases. CDR3 amino acids: CASSRLATSGANVLTF. The DNA of the CDR3 is TGTGCCAGTAGTAGACTAGCCACCTCTGGGGCCAACGTCCTGACTTTC.